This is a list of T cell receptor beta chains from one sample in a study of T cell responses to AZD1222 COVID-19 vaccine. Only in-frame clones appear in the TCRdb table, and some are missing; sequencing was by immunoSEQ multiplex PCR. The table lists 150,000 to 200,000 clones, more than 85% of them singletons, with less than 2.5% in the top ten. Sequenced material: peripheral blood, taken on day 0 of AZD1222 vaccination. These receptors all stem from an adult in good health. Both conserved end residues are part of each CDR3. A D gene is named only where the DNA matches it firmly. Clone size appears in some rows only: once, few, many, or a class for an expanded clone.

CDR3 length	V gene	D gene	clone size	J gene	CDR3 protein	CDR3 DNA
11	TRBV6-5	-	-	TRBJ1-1	CASSYPPGAFF	TGTGCCAGCAGTTACCCACCGGGAGCTTTCTTT
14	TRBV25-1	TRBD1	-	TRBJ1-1	CASSGTGMNTEAFF	TGTGCCAGCAGTGGGACAGGGATGAACACTGAAGCTTTCTTT
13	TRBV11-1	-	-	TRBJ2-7	CASSSGLFNEQYF	TGTGCCAGCAGCTCAGGCCTATTCAACGAGCAGTACTTC
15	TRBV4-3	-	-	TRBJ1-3	CASSQDFTAGNTIYF	TGCGCCAGCAGCCAAGATTTTACAGCAGGAAACACCATATATTTT
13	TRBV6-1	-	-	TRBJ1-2	CASSEGVGDGYTF	TGTGCCAGCAGTGAAGGGGTAGGGGACGGCTACACCTTC
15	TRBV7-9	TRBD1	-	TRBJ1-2	CASDPYQGARNGYTF	TGTGCCAGCGACCCATATCAGGGGGCGCGGAATGGCTACACCTTC
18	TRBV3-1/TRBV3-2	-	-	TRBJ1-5	CASSQTPTGLYSNQPQHF	TGTGCCAGCAGCCAAACACCGACAGGACTCTATAGCAATCAGCCCCAGCATTTT
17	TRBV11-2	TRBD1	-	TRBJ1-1	CASSLGQGARGNTEAFF	TGTGCCAGCAGCTTGGGACAGGGGGCGCGAGGGAACACTGAAGCTTTCTTT
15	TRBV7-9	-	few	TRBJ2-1	CASSPRLGRGNEQFF	TGTGCCAGCAGCCCTCGTCTCGGGAGAGGCAATGAGCAGTTCTTC
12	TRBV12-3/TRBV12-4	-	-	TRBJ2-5	CASSNAGGTQYF	TGTGCCAGCAGTAACGCTGGGGGGACCCAGTACTTC
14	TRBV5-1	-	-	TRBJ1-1	CASSPGVMNTEAFF	TGCGCCAGCAGCCCAGGGGTTATGAACACTGAAGCTTTCTTT
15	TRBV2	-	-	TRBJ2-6	CASSVGSSGANVLTF	TGTGCCAGCAGTGTAGGTTCTTCTGGGGCCAACGTCCTGACTTTC
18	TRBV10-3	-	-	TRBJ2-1	CAISQSRLVISSYNEQFF	TGTGCCATCAGCCAATCCCGACTAGTCATTAGCTCCTACAATGAGCAGTTCTTC
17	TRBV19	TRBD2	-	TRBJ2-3	CASSHFSGGPLRDTQYF	TGTGCCAGTAGTCACTTTAGCGGGGGGCCGCTCCGTGATACGCAGTATTTT
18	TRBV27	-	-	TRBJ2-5	CASSLSSSRGGPWETQYF	TGTGCCAGCAGTTTATCCAGTAGCAGGGGGGGGCCCTGGGAGACCCAGTACTTC
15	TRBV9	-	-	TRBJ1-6	CASSGNRVENSPLHF	TGTGCCAGCAGCGGCAACAGGGTTGAGAATTCACCCCTCCACTTT
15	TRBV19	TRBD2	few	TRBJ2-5	CASSSGTSGRKTQYF	TGTGCCAGTAGTAGCGGGACTAGCGGGAGGAAGACCCAGTACTTC
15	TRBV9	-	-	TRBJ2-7	CASSASSFSTYEQYF	TGTGCCAGCAGCGCATCATCCTTCAGTACCTACGAGCAGTACTTC
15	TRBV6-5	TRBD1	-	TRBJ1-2	CASTRFGQGNYGYTF	TGTGCCAGCACCCGATTCGGACAGGGCAACTATGGCTACACCTTC
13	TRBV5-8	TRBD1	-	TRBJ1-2	CASSYRGTYGYTF	TGTGCCAGCAGCTACAGGGGAACCTATGGCTACACCTTC
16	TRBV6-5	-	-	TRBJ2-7	CASSYSFERASYEQYF	TGTGCCAGCAGTTACTCCTTCGAGCGGGCCTCCTACGAGCAGTACTTC
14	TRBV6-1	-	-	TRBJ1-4	CASNPRGAGEKLFF	TGTGCCAGCAACCCCAGGGGAGCTGGTGAAAAACTGTTTTTT